These 13 T cell receptor beta chains originate from one sample sequenced in a study of T cell changes during pregnancy in multiple sclerosis. Generated by immunoSEQ multiplex PCR, the TCRdb table keeps only in-frame clones and is missing some. The top ten clones hold under 1.5% of a sample with about 81,000 clones, 93% of them seen once. Sample: peripheral blood, taken in the third trimester of pregnancy. Every receptor here comes from a female donor in good health, enrolled as a control in a pregnancy study.

The chain is built from TRBV13 and TRBJ2-7, with D tentatively TRBD1 (6 bases). CDR1 PRHDT and CDR2 FYEKMQ come from the germline V gene (reference sequence). The CDR3 sequence is 13 residues long. V was clipped by 5 bases and J by 6 bases, with 14 bases between them. CDR3 DNA: TGTGCCAGCAGCCCGGCAGGGGAAATCGAGCAGTACTTC. Protein: CASSPAGEIEQYF. Drawing the rest from reference TRBV13 and TRBJ2-7, the complete variable domain is AAGVIQSPRHLIKEKRETATLKCYPIPRHDTVYWYQQGPGQDPQFLISFYEKMQSDKGSIPDRFSAQQFSDYHSELNMSSLELGDSALYFCASSPAGEIEQYFGPGTRLTVT.

The chain combines TRBV6-5 with TRBJ2-7, with 11 bases identical to TRBD2. From germline, CDR1 is MNHEY and CDR2 SVGAGI. V gave up 0 bases and J gave up 7 bases; unmatched junction bases: 8. The CDR3 runs 16 residues. The CDR3: CASSYSTTSGTGEQYF. CDR3 sequence (DNA): TGTGCCAGCAGTTACTCCACGACTAGCGGGACGGGTGAGCAGTACTTC.

This clone was seen just once. V usage is TRBV27 and J usage is TRBJ2-7; tentative D call: TRBD1 (6 bases). Trimming left V 3 bases short and J 3 bases short, with 9 bases between. Germline V gene sequence: CDR1 MNHEY, CDR2 SMNVEV (reference sequence). The CDR3 contains 13 residues. The CDR3 nucleotides are TGTGCCAGCAGTTTTTACAGGGACTACGAGCAGTACTTC. Its translation is CASSFYRDYEQYF.

The chain combines TRBV30 with TRBJ2-4, with D maybe TRBD2 (6 bases). V dropped 3 bases and J dropped 4 bases, with 13 bases sitting between them. The CDR3 extends over 14 amino acids. Germline CDR1 is GTSNPN and CDR2 is SVGIG (reference sequence). The CDR3 sequence is CAWRSRLEKNIQYF. Here the CDR3 DNA reads TGTGCCTGGAGATCAAGACTAGAGAAAAACATTCAGTACTTC.

The chain couples TRBV6-5 to TRBJ1-1; D gene ambiguous. Trimming cost V 8 bases and J 1 base, with 5 bases left between them. Per the germline V gene, CDR1 is MNHEY and CDR2 is SVGAGI. The CDR3 runs to 11 residues. The CDR3 region is CASVKNTEAFF. CDR3 DNA sequence: TGTGCCAGCGTTAAGAACACTGAAGCTTTCTTT.

The chain couples TRBV9 to TRBJ2-1; 13 bases align to TRBD2. The germline CDR1 and CDR2 sequences are SGDLS and YYNGEE. The V gene end was trimmed by 3 bases and the J gene end by 6 bases; junction bases not matched to a gene: 9. The CDR3 is 17 amino acids. The DNA for the CDR3 is TGTGCCAGCAGCGCGAACTCCGGGACTAGCGGGATCAATGAGCAGTTCTTC. Residues: CASSANSGTSGINEQFF.

This sequence joins TRBV9 and TRBJ1-1, with 7 bases fitting TRBD1. CDR3 length: 14 amino acids. With 6 bases clipped from V and 1 base from J, the junction kept 6 bases outside the gene matches. Germline V gene lookup returns CDR1 SGDLS and CDR2 YYNGEE. The CDR3 is CASTPGTANTEAFF. In nucleotides, the CDR3 is TGTGCCAGCACACCGGGGACAGCGAACACTGAAGCTTTCTTT.

The chain joins TRBV28 to TRBJ2-7, with a weak D call TRBD2 (6 bases). Trimming took 6 bases from V and 2 from J, leaving 14 bases between them. Germline V gives CDR1 MDHEN, CDR2 SYDVKM. The CDR3 is 14 residues long. CDR3 sequence reads: CASSRGTFPYEQYF. In DNA, the CDR3 is TGTGCCAGCAGCCGCGGGACTTTCCCCTACGAGCAGTACTTC.

The chain joins TRBV28 to TRBJ2-7; 10 nucleotides line up with TRBD2. CDR1 and CDR2 (germline): MDHEN, SYDVKM. J was trimmed by 1 base and V by 3 bases; bases with no gene match: 12. This CDR3 has 18 amino acids. DNA for the CDR3: TGTGCCAGCAGTTTCATGCCGCTAGCGGGAGTATCTTCCTACGAGCAGTACTTC. The encoded protein is CASSFMPLAGVSSYEQYF.

The rearrangement links TRBV6-5 to TRBJ2-5; TRBD1 might be the D (5 bases). The end of the DNA fits TRBJ2-7 better, so the J call may be wrong. The CDR3 extends over 14 amino acids. Germline-derived CDR1 and CDR2 are MNHEY and SVGAGI. CDR3 sequence (DNA): TGTGCCACCGGTGGGGCGGCTTACTCCTACGAGCAGTACTTC. It codes for CATGGAAYSYEQYF.

This chain links TRBV9 with TRBJ2-3, with 7 bases lining up with TRBD2. CDR3 size: 15 residues. Trimming removed 4 bases from V and 5 bases from J; junction bases left unmatched: 10. In germline, CDR1 is SGDLS, CDR2 YYNGEE. This chain's CDR3 is CASSSRALAEDTQYF. The CDR3 DNA reads as TGTGCCAGCAGCTCCCGGGCGCTAGCGGAAGATACGCAGTATTTT.

This rearrangement joins TRBV5-6 to TRBJ2-7; 9 bases match TRBD2. Germline CDR1 SGHDT, CDR2 YYEEEE. The CDR3 runs 16 residues. Trimming at V came to 3 bases and at J to 6 bases, leaving 13 bases not matched to a gene. The CDR3 DNA sequence: TGTGCCAGCAGCTGGGGACTGCTAGCGGGGCCCTCCGAGCAGTACTTC. Translated: CASSWGLLAGPSEQYF.

V usage is TRBV4-1 and J usage is TRBJ2-2; 8 nucleotides line up with TRBD2. CDR3 length equals 17 residues. Germline loops: CDR1 MGHRA, CDR2 YSYEKL. V lost 6 bases, J lost 1 base, and 10 bases stayed unmatched. The CDR3, as DNA: TGCGCCAGCAGTCAGATCCTAGCGGGTCTGAACACCGGGGAGCTGTTTTTT. Translation: CASSQILAGLNTGELFF.